This T cell receptor beta chain came from a study of beta chain features in type 1 diabetes. Study-level points and caveats: Researchers report that Type 1 diabetes patients had moderately but significantly shorter TCRB CDR3s across all four CD4+ subsets.

The study reverse transcribed the entire isolated RNA, so it sequenced expressed TCRB transcripts. Method: immunoSEQ multiplex PCR; TCRdb's copy keeps in-frame clones and lacks some. This table has hundreds of thousands of clones, over 12% appearing once. In the case of this clone: Its antigen remains unidentified. This CDR3 is also generated by other DNA sequences in the sample.

The CDR3 totals 13 residues. Germline V gene data show CDR1 as SGHTA and CDR2 as FQGNSA. Trimming removed 3 bases from V and 3 bases from J; junction bases left unmatched: 1. V is TRBV7-2 and J is TRBJ2-5; 7 bases map to TRBD1. The sequenced material came from naive CD4+ T cells from blood. This clonotype was obtained from a man between 18 and 35 years old with type 1 diabetes. CDR3 sequence: CASSFDREETQYF. The CDR3 bases are TGTGCCAGCAGCTTTGACAGGGAAGAGACCCAGTACTTC. Based on the CDR3 plus reference TRBV7-2 and TRBJ2-5, the full variable domain is GAGVSQSPSNKVTEKGKDVELRCDPISGHTALYWYRQSLGQGLEFLIYFQGNSAPDKSGLPSDRFSAERTGGSVSTLTIQRTQQEDSAVYLCASSFDREETQYFGPGTRLLVL.